The clone carrying this T cell receptor beta chain has a handful of counts. These data come from a study of blood T cells in healthy people across ages. Drawn from each donor were 8.5 to 10 milliliters of peripheral blood. Sample-barcoded 5' priming and a J-beta primer mix drove a second PCR of roughly 6 to 12 cycles. Every cDNA was tagged by a template-switch adaptor with 12 random nucleotides. Using its own MiXCR run on the 5' RACE reads, TCRdb lists one record per CDR3 protein. The sample includes about 800,000 distinct CDR3 sequences, approximately 25% of them seen just once. The same data also contributed to another study, on T cells of mothers and their children.

The material sequenced was blood. The origin of this receptor is a boy aged 5-17 years in good health.

DNA for the CDR3: TGCAGCGTCGGGACTAGTCGCGAGAAACAGTTCTTC. Translating it yields CSVGTSREKQFF. The chain uses TRBV29-1 and TRBJ2-1; 8 bases agree with TRBD2. The germline V gene has CDR1 SQVTM and CDR2 ANQGSEA. This CDR3 is 12 amino acids long. Trimming at V came to 6 bases and at J to 13 bases, leaving 11 bases not matched to a gene.